Listed here are 30 T cell receptor beta chains from one sample, sequenced in a study of siplizumab effects on memory and regulatory T cells. Measured with immunoSEQ multiplex PCR; TCRdb has only the in-frame clones, and not every one. The sample holds 100,000 or so clones, about 93% seen once. Sample: CD4+ T cells sorted from blood. The origin of the receptors is a human donor in good health.

This sequence joins TRBV29-1 and TRBJ1-2; 9 positions agree with TRBD1. This CDR3 is built from 13 residues. CDR1 is SQVTM, CDR2 ANQGSEA, per germline. J lost 6 bases, V lost 7 bases, and 9 bases had no gene match. CDR3: CSAPFTGGNGYTF. CDR3 coding DNA: TGCAGCGCCCCATTCACAGGGGGCAATGGCTACACCTTC. The complete variable domain, with remaining parts taken from reference TRBV29-1 and TRBJ1-2, reads SAVISQKPSRDICQRGTSLTIQCQVDSQVTMMFWYRQQPGQSLTLIATANQGSEATYESGFVIDKFPISRPNLTFSTLTVSNMSPEDSSIYLCSAPFTGGNGYTFGSGTRLTVV.

In this sample, this clone turned up a few times. The V call is TRBV7-3, the J call TRBJ2-1; 12 bases are a match to TRBD1. The CDR3 runs to 15 residues. J lost 9 bases, V lost 5 bases, and 8 bases had no gene match. Germline V gene lookup returns CDR1 SGHTA and CDR2 FQGTGA. The CDR3 region has the DNA TGTGCCAGCAGCCCTGGGACAGGGGGCCTCGGTGAGCAGTTCTTC. As protein: CASSPGTGGLGEQFF.

This chain joins TRBV6-5 and TRBJ1-1; D is perhaps TRBD1 (5 bases). CDR3 size: 14 residues. Germline values: CDR1 MNHEY, CDR2 SVGAGI. V dropped 6 bases and J dropped 3 bases, with 14 bases sitting between them. The CDR3 here is CASRSLGGDTEAFF. CDR3 DNA: TGTGCCAGCAGATCGCTTGGGGGGGACACTGAAGCTTTCTTT.

The chain uses TRBV10-3 and TRBJ1-1; 10 nucleotides match TRBD1. The CDR3 spans 15 residues. The trim removed 0 bases at V and 3 bases at J, leaving 1 base unmatched. CDR1 ENHRY and CDR2 SYGVKD come from the germline V gene. The CDR3 nucleotides read TGTGCCATCAGTGAGTCGGACAGGGGGGACACTGAAGCTTTCTTT. Translation gives CAISESDRGDTEAFF.

The rearrangement joins TRBV29-1 to TRBJ2-1; D is possibly TRBD1 (7 bases). Per the germline V gene, CDR1 is SQVTM and CDR2 is ANQGSEA. V shed 6 bases and J shed 0 bases, with 21 bases lying between them. The CDR3 loop spans 17 amino acids. The CDR3, as DNA: TGCAGCGTGGAGGGTGTCCTGACAGGGAGCTCCTACAATGAGCAGTTCTTC. Translated, it gives CSVEGVLTGSSYNEQFF.

V and J are TRBV30 and TRBJ2-7, with D uncertain. CDR1 GTSNPN and CDR2 SVGIG come from the germline V gene (reference sequence). The V end lost 1 base, the J end lost 3 bases, and 4 bases lay between the germline ends. The CDR3 consists of 11 residues. The CDR3 reads CAWSALYEQYF. In DNA form, the CDR3 reads TGTGCCTGGAGTGCCCTCTACGAGCAGTACTTC.

The CDR3 coding sequence is TGTGCCAGCAGGTCAGTCAACATGAACACTGAAGCTTTCTTT. Translation gives CASRSVNMNTEAFF. This chain connects TRBV6-6 to TRBJ1-1, with D unresolved. V lost 6 bases and J lost 0, with 11 bases in between. This CDR3 contains 14 residues. Germline V CDR1 and CDR2: MNHNY, SVGAGI (reference sequence).

As for this clone: Other DNA sequences within the sample encode an identical CDR3. This chain links TRBV7-9 with TRBJ2-3; no clear D gene. CDR1 and CDR2 from the germline V gene are SEHNR and FQNEAQ (reference sequence). Trimming cost V 6 bases and J 6 bases, with 7 bases left between them. This CDR3 comprises 11 residues. CDR3 DNA sequence: TGTGCCAGCAGTCTTACTGATACGCAGTATTTT. Protein: CASSLTDTQYF.

V is TRBV28 and J is TRBJ1-5; 9 bases line up with TRBD1. The CDR3 runs to 16 residues. The germline V gene encodes CDR1 MDHEN and CDR2 SYDVKM. V lost 5 bases to trimming and J lost 2 bases; unmatched junction nucleotides: 7. The CDR3 DNA follows: TGTGCCAGCAGTCCCCTGACAGGGGGTGGCAATCAGCCCCAGCATTTT. Translation gives CASSPLTGGGNQPQHF.

The chain employs TRBV4-3 and TRBJ2-1; D is possibly TRBD2 (6 bases). Germline loops: CDR1 LGHNA, CDR2 YSLEER. The CDR3 runs 17 residues. The V end lost 0 bases, the J end lost 0 bases, and 12 bases lay between the germline ends. The CDR3 region is CASSQDLGGSSYNEQFF. The CDR3 nucleotides read TGCGCCAGCAGCCAAGATCTGGGGGGATCCTCCTACAATGAGCAGTTCTTC.

This chain connects TRBV7-3 to TRBJ2-3; 9 bases fit TRBD2. The V gene end was trimmed by 1 base and the J gene end by 0 bases; junction bases not matched to a gene: 5. Germline lookup yields CDR1 SGHTA and CDR2 FQGTGA. The CDR3 has 17 amino acids. The CDR3: CASSLRAGGSSTDTQYF. CDR3 in DNA: TGTGCCAGCAGCTTAAGAGCGGGAGGTTCAAGCACAGATACGCAGTATTTT.

The gene calls are TRBV5-8 and TRBJ2-7; tentative D call: TRBD2 (6 bases). Germline assignment: CDR1 SGHTS and CDR2 YDEGEE. The CDR3 contains 13 residues. V was trimmed by 1 base and J by 4 bases, leaving 9 bases between them. CDR3 sequence reads: CASSLMGGYEQYF. The CDR3 nucleotides are TGTGCCAGCAGCTTGATGGGAGGTTACGAGCAGTACTTC. The variable domain in full, with the rest retrieved from reference TRBV5-8 and TRBJ2-7, is EAGVTQSPTHLIKTRGQQATLRCSPISGHTSVYWYQQALGLGLQFLLWYDEGEERNRGNFPPRFSGRQFPNYSSELNVNALELEDSALYLCASSLMGGYEQYFGPGTRLTVT.

V is TRBV5-4 and J is TRBJ2-3; TRBD2 matches at 13 bases. CDR3 size: 16 residues. The trim removed 4 bases at V and 6 bases at J, leaving 8 bases unmatched. In germline, CDR1 is SGHNT, CDR2 YYREEE (reference sequence). The CDR3: CASSPRTSGSSDTQYF. The CDR3 DNA reads as TGTGCCAGCAGCCCGCGGACTAGCGGGAGCAGCGATACGCAGTATTTT.

This chain joins TRBV30 and TRBJ2-3; no definite D call. This CDR3 region has 12 residues. Germline assignment: CDR1 GTSNPN and CDR2 SVGIG (reference sequence). V was shortened by 2 bases and J by 4 bases, with 7 bases between the two germline ends. CDR3 loop: CAWSPGADTQYF. CDR3 DNA sequence: TGTGCCTGGAGTCCCGGAGCAGATACGCAGTATTTT.

The genes are TRBV6-5 and TRBJ1-5; TRBD1 matches 10 bases. The CDR3 totals 14 residues. With V trimmed by 6 bases and J by 7 bases, 6 bases remained unmatched. Germline loops: CDR1 MNHEY, CDR2 SVGAGI. The CDR3 region is CASRRQGASQPQHF. The CDR3 region has the DNA TGTGCCAGCAGACGACAGGGGGCAAGCCAGCCCCAGCATTTT.

This clone came up a few times. The chain joins TRBV18 to TRBJ2-1; 10 bases fit TRBD2. Germline CDR1 and CDR2: KGHSH and LQKENI. V shed 5 bases, J shed 10 bases, and the junction held 14 bases outside the gene matches. The CDR3 is made up of 16 amino acids. Written as DNA, the CDR3 is TGTGCCAGCTCAGATACGGTACCCGGGACTAGCGAGGAGCAGTTCTTC. Amino acids: CASSDTVPGTSEEQFF.

The rearrangement links TRBV7-3 to TRBJ2-2; D remains unclear. Trimming removed 1 base from V and 0 bases from J, with 9 bases in between. The CDR3 spans 16 residues. The V gene's germline CDR1 is SGHTA and CDR2 FQGTGA. The chain's CDR3 is CASSLNARSNTGELFF. The CDR3 DNA follows: TGTGCCAGCAGCTTAAATGCCAGGTCGAACACCGGGGAGCTGTTTTTT.

The count of this clone is one. This chain connects TRBV2 to TRBJ2-5; D unclear. This CDR3 comprises 15 residues. Trimming shortened V by 6 bases and J by 2 bases, and 16 bases separated the two germline ends. Germline V CDR1 and CDR2: SNHLY, FYNNEI. CDR3 bases: TGTGCCAGCAGCTCGGACGGAGCTAAACAAGAGACCCAGTACTTC. Its protein is CASSSDGAKQETQYF.

The CDR3 coding sequence is TGCGCCAGCAGATCCGGACTAGCGGGGTACGAGCAGTACTTC. This gives the protein CASRSGLAGYEQYF. The chain employs TRBV4-3 and TRBJ2-7; 12 positions match TRBD2. Germline V gene data show CDR1 as LGHNA and CDR2 as YSLEER. The trim removed 6 bases at V and 4 bases at J, leaving 4 bases unmatched. This CDR3 is 14 amino acids long.

This chain links TRBV10-3 with TRBJ1-1; a weak D match, TRBD1 (5 bases). The germline V gene has CDR1 ENHRY and CDR2 SYGVKD. This CDR3 has 16 residues. Trimming pared 3 bases from V and 6 bases from J, leaving 20 bases between. CDR3 nucleotide sequence: TGTGCCATCAGTGAACGGGGGGGAACAGTTGGTTCTGAAGCTTTCTTT. It is translated as CAISERGGTVGSEAFF.

The V gene is TRBV2, the J gene TRBJ2-3; perhaps TRBD1 as D (5 bases). CDR3 size: 12 residues. Per germline, CDR1 SNHLY and CDR2 FYNNEI. V was trimmed by 3 bases and J by 4 bases, leaving 5 bases between them. CDR3 nucleotides: TGTGCCAGCAGTGACAGGGCAGATACGCAGTATTTT. Amino acids: CASSDRADTQYF. Combining the CDR3 with reference TRBV2 and TRBJ2-3 gives the whole variable domain EPEVTQTPSHQVTQMGQEVILRCVPISNHLYFYWYRQILGQKVEFLVSFYNNEISEKSEIFDDQFSVERPDGSNFTLKIRSTKLEDSAMYFCASSDRADTQYFGPGTRLTVL.

The V call is TRBV2, the J call TRBJ1-6; tentative D call: TRBD1 (5 bases). The CDR3 sequence is 15 residues long. V was cut by 6 bases and J by 8 bases, with 17 bases left in between. Germline CDR1 and CDR2: SNHLY and FYNNEI. CDR3 coding DNA: TGTGCCAGCAGAGAAACCGGGACCGACTATTCACCCCTCCACTTT. This gives the protein CASRETGTDYSPLHF.

The chain carries TRBV18 and TRBJ2-7, with 10 bases aligning to TRBD1. Germline V CDR1 and CDR2: KGHSH, LQKENI. The ends lost 6 bases at V and 4 bases at J; junction bases unmatched: 6. CDR3 length: 14 amino acids. CDR3 sequence: CASSEKGQGYEQYF. The DNA of the CDR3 is TGTGCCAGCTCTGAAAAGGGACAGGGGTACGAGCAGTACTTC. The full variable domain, in which reference TRBV18 and TRBJ2-7 provide the parts outside the CDR3, is NAGVMQNPRHLVRRRGQEARLRCSPMKGHSHVYWYRQLPEEGLKFMVYLQKENIIDESGMPKERFSAEFPKEGPSILRIQQVVRGDSAAYFCASSEKGQGYEQYFGPGTRLTVT.

This clone was observed a single time. This chain joins TRBV7-9 and TRBJ2-1; 9 bases align to TRBD1. The CDR3 is 16 residues long. CDR1 and CDR2 (germline): SEHNR, FQNEAQ (reference sequence). Germline trimming cut 3 bases from V and 5 bases from J; bases unmatched to any gene: 8. CDR3 in amino acids: CASSFLLGQGHNEQFF. Written as DNA, the CDR3 is TGTGCCAGCAGCTTCCTCTTGGGACAGGGACACAATGAGCAGTTCTTC.

The chain combines TRBV7-9 with TRBJ2-3, with a tentative D call TRBD1 (6 bases). Germline V gene lookup returns CDR1 SEHNR and CDR2 FQNEAQ (reference sequence). V was cut by 3 bases and J by 4 bases, with 17 bases left in between. This CDR3 contains 16 residues. CDR3 sequence: CASSFPSRGSPDTQYF. CDR3 nucleotides: TGTGCCAGCAGCTTTCCCTCCAGGGGATCCCCAGATACGCAGTATTTT.

The rearrangement links TRBV5-4 to TRBJ1-1, with D possibly matching TRBD1 (6 bases). The CDR3 runs to 18 residues. Trimming left V 3 bases short and J 0 bases short, with 21 bases between. Germline CDR1 reads SGHNT; CDR2 reads YYREEE (reference sequence). The CDR3: CASSYGWGPQIMNTEAFF. In DNA, the CDR3 is TGTGCCAGCAGCTACGGGTGGGGGCCTCAAATCATGAACACTGAAGCTTTCTTT.

The V gene is TRBV5-1, the J gene TRBJ2-1; 11 bases map to TRBD2. The V gene end was trimmed by 2 bases and the J gene end by 13 bases; junction bases not matched to a gene: 5. Germline CDR1 is SGHRS and CDR2 is YFSETQ. This CDR3 region has 13 residues. The CDR3, as DNA: TGCGCCAGCAGCTTAGGGACTAGCGGTGATCAGTTCTTC. Translated: CASSLGTSGDQFF.

The chain links TRBV30 to TRBJ2-7, with 10 bases identical to TRBD1. The length of the CDR3 is 13 residues. V lost 3 bases, J lost 2 bases, and 1 base stayed unmatched. Germline V lookup: CDR1 GTSNPN, CDR2 SVGIG (reference sequence). The CDR3 nucleotides are TGTGCCTGGAGGGGGACAGGGGCCTACGAGCAGTACTTC. This encodes CAWRGTGAYEQYF.

J is TRBJ1-4 and V is TRBV5-6; perhaps TRBD1 as D (6 bases). CDR3 length: 14 amino acids. Germline V gene lookup returns CDR1 SGHDT and CDR2 YYEEEE. V lost 2 bases and J 6 bases, leaving 11 bases between the germline ends. CDR3 in amino acids: CASSLQGNHEKLFF. The CDR3 DNA reads TGTGCCAGCAGCTTACAGGGTAACCATGAAAAACTGTTTTTT. Combining the CDR3 with reference TRBV5-6 and TRBJ1-4 gives the whole variable domain DAGVTQSPTHLIKTRGQQVTLRCSPKSGHDTVSWYQQALGQGPQFIFQYYEEEERQRGNFPDRFSGHQFPNYSSELNVNALLLGDSALYLCASSLQGNHEKLFFGSGTQLSVL.

The V gene is TRBV6-5, the J gene TRBJ1-1, with D unclear. The CDR3 spans 15 residues. CDR1 and CDR2 from the germline V gene are MNHEY and SVGAGI. Deletions cut 0 bases from V and 0 bases from J, with 8 bases between. The CDR3 region has the DNA TGTGCCAGCAGTTACTCGCCGGTTTTGAACACTGAAGCTTTCTTT. Protein: CASSYSPVLNTEAFF.